Presented here are 7 T cell receptor beta chains from one specimen sequenced in a study of T cell changes during pregnancy in multiple sclerosis. The data were produced by immunoSEQ multiplex PCR, yet TCRdb's version contains in-frame clones alone and is incomplete. The table includes about 75,000 clones, approximately 93% detected once. The specimen comprised CD4+ T cells from peripheral blood mononuclear cells, sampled after pregnancy. These TCRs come from a female donor with multiple sclerosis, enrolled in a pregnancy study.

V is TRBV5-1 and J is TRBJ2-1; no firm D call. This CDR3 has 13 residues. CDR1 is SGHRS, CDR2 YFSETQ, per germline. Trimming stripped 2 bases from V and 4 bases from J, with 7 bases between. CDR3 DNA: TGCGCCAGCAGCTTAGAGGCGTACAATGAGCAGTTCTTC. This translates into CASSLEAYNEQFF.

This clone came up once. CDR3 sequence: CASTPQGRANTGELFF. CDR3 in DNA: TGTGCCAGCACGCCCCAGGGGAGGGCAAACACCGGGGAGCTGTTTTTT. The genes are TRBV9 and TRBJ2-2; a possible D gene is TRBD2 (7 bases). Germline CDR1 reads SGDLS; CDR2 reads YYNGEE. The CDR3 is made up of 16 amino acids. V was shortened by 6 bases and J by 2 bases, with 17 bases between the two germline ends.

This chain uses TRBV12-5 with TRBJ2-3; no clear D gene. Germline assignment: CDR1 LGHNT and CDR2 FRNRAP. CDR3 length: 12 amino acids. V gave up 2 bases and J gave up 7 bases, with 7 bases separating them. CDR3 sequence (DNA): TGTGCTAGTGGTTTGACTACGAATACGCAGTATTTT. Its translation is CASGLTTNTQYF.

Notes on this clone: One end of the junction fails to match germline, which may point to a read error. CDR3 sequence: CASSLRPGETQYF. CDR3 nucleotide sequence: TGTGCTAGCAGCTTACGACCAGGAGAGACCCAGTACTTC. The chain uses TRBV7-7 and TRBJ2-5; D call uncertain. From germline, CDR1 is SSHAT and CDR2 FNYEAQ (reference sequence). The CDR3 contains 13 residues.

The V gene is TRBV4-3, the J gene TRBJ2-7; 9 bases are a match to TRBD1. The germline V gene encodes CDR1 LGHNA and CDR2 YSLEER. The CDR3 runs 15 residues. V lost 4 bases and J lost 2; bases outside the gene matches: 6. CDR3 sequence: CASSRLQGAAYEQYF. CDR3 DNA: TGCGCCAGCAGCCGGTTACAGGGGGCGGCCTACGAGCAGTACTTC.

The chain links TRBV5-1 to TRBJ1-4; TRBD1 agrees at 10 bases. Germline V gives CDR1 SGHRS, CDR2 YFSETQ. After removal of 4 bases from V and 3 bases from J, the junction contained 12 bases not matched to a gene. The CDR3 totals 18 residues. The CDR3 sequence: CASSPGTGAVGPNEKLFF. The CDR3 bases are TGCGCCAGCAGCCCAGGGACAGGGGCTGTGGGGCCTAATGAAAAACTGTTTTTT. The whole variable domain, filled in from reference TRBV5-1 and TRBJ1-4, reads KAGVTQTPRYLIKTRGQQVTLSCSPISGHRSVSWYQQTPGQGLQFLFEYFSETQRNKGNFPGRFSGRQFSNSRSEMNVSTLELGDSALYLCASSPGTGAVGPNEKLFFGSGTQLSVL.

The rearrangement uses TRBV19 and TRBJ1-2; TRBD1 might be the D (6 bases). Looked up from germline, CDR1 is LNHDA and CDR2 is SQIVND (reference sequence). V lost 6 bases, J lost 3 bases, and 8 bases lay in between. The CDR3 is 12 residues long. For the CDR3, the DNA is TGTGCCAGTAGACAGGGACACTATGGCTACACCTTC. Amino acid sequence: CASRQGHYGYTF.